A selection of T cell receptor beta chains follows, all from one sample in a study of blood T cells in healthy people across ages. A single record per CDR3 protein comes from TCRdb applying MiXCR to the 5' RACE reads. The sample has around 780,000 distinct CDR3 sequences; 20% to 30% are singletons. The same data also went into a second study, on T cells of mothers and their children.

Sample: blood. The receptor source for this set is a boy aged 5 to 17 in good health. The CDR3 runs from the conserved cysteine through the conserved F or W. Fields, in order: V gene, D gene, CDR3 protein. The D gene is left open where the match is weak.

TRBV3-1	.	CASSQGPVGAQYF
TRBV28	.	CASSPPGVPGYTF
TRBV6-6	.	CASRPGLFSETQYF
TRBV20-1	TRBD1	CSARERSSGTGLGNQPQHF
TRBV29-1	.	CSVLSGNTEAFF
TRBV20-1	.	CSARDPTGQSYEQYF
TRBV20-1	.	CSARSGGPWNTEAFF
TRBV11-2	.	CASSMSREQFF
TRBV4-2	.	CASSQEGVRGQYF
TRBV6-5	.	CASKRDREDTQYF
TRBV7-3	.	CASSTFSGELFF
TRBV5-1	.	CASSLEWVNSPLHF
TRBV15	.	CATSRQANTEAFF
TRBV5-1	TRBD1	CASSPSGTGYQNYGYTF